This TCR beta chain was documented in a study of blood T cell repertoires in COVID-19. About the study: The analysed material was cDNA or gDNA that came from T cells, B-cell-depleted T cells, or PBMCs.

Followed over time, Seattle patients had been enrolled while infection was active. The repertoire was sequenced with immunoSEQ multiplex PCR; TCRdb's copy has only in-frame clones and lacks some. The sample has 150,000 to 200,000 clones; roughly 89% are singletons. Germline CDR1 and CDR2: LNHDA and SQIVND (reference sequence). Trimming cost V 8 bases and J 4 bases; bases outside gene matches: 8. This CDR3 is 14 amino acids long. The sample comprised peripheral blood. The sequence came from a woman aged 65 to 85 with COVID-19, enrolled during active disease. V gene TRBV19 combines with J gene TRBJ1-1; 9 bases map to TRBD1. This CDR3 reads CASFTGGASTEAFF. As DNA, the CDR3 is TGTGCCAGTTTTACAGGGGGCGCGAGCACTGAAGCTTTCTTT. Full variable domain (missing parts from reference TRBV19 and TRBJ1-1): DGGITQSPKYLFRKEGQNVTLSCEQNLNHDAMYWYRQDPGQGLRLIYYSQIVNDFQKGDIAEGYSVSREKKESFPLTVTSAQKNPTAFYLCASFTGGASTEAFFGQGTRLTVV.